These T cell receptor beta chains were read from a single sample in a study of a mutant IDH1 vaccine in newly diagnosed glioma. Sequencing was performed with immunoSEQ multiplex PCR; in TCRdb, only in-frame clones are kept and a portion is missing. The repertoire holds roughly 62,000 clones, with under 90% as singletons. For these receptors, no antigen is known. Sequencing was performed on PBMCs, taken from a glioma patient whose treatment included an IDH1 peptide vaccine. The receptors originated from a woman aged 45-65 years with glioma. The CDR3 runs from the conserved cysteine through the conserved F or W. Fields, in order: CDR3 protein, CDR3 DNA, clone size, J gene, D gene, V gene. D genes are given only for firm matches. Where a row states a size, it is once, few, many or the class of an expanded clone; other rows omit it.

CDR3aa: CASSEVPLFSYEQYF
CDR3nt: TGTGCCAGCAGTGAAGTACCCCTATTCTCCTACGAGCAGTACTTC
abundance: -
j_gene: TRBJ2-7
d_gene: -
v_gene: TRBV6-1

CDR3aa: CASSAGFRGEKLFF
CDR3nt: TGTGCCAGCAGCGCAGGGTTCCGGGGCGAAAAACTGTTTTTT
abundance: -
j_gene: TRBJ1-4
d_gene: -
v_gene: TRBV9

CDR3aa: CASSETDTEAFF
CDR3nt: TGTGCCAGCAGTGAGACAGACACTGAAGCTTTCTTT
abundance: few
j_gene: TRBJ1-1
d_gene: -
v_gene: TRBV28

CDR3aa: CASSKWDVDGYTF
CDR3nt: TGTGCCAGCAGTAAATGGGACGTTGATGGCTACACCTTC
abundance: medium-sized
j_gene: TRBJ1-2
d_gene: -
v_gene: TRBV2

CDR3aa: CASSYTGGPSSYEQYF
CDR3nt: TGTGCCAGCAGTTACACAGGGGGCCCCTCCTCCTACGAGCAGTACTTC
abundance: -
j_gene: TRBJ2-7
d_gene: TRBD1
v_gene: TRBV28

CDR3aa: CASSLWTGYEQYF
CDR3nt: TGCGCCAGCAGCCTCTGGACAGGGTACGAGCAGTACTTC
abundance: -
j_gene: TRBJ2-7
d_gene: TRBD1
v_gene: TRBV10-1

CDR3aa: CASSTSGTLYEQYF
CDR3nt: TGTGCCAGCAGCACTTCCGGGACCCTCTACGAGCAGTACTTC
abundance: -
j_gene: TRBJ2-7
d_gene: -
v_gene: TRBV21-1

CDR3aa: CASSLLAGTPDTQYF
CDR3nt: TGTGCCAGCAGCCTACTAGCGGGGACCCCAGATACGCAGTATTTT
abundance: -
j_gene: TRBJ2-3
d_gene: TRBD2
v_gene: TRBV7-2

CDR3aa: CASSVEGGSNYGYTF
CDR3nt: TGTGCCAGCAGCGTAGAGGGGGGGTCTAACTATGGCTACACCTTC
abundance: -
j_gene: TRBJ1-2
d_gene: -
v_gene: TRBV9

CDR3aa: CASSGRDYEKLFF
CDR3nt: TGTGCCAGCAGCGGCCGGGACTATGAAAAACTGTTTTTT
abundance: -
j_gene: TRBJ1-4
d_gene: -
v_gene: TRBV14

CDR3aa: CASRPLQVEAFF
CDR3nt: TGTGCCAGCAGACCCTTACAGGTTGAAGCTTTCTTT
abundance: -
j_gene: TRBJ1-1
d_gene: -
v_gene: TRBV6-6

CDR3aa: CASSLASGQGGEQYF
CDR3nt: TGCGCCAGCAGCTTGGCCTCCGGGCAGGGAGGCGAGCAGTACTTC
abundance: -
j_gene: TRBJ2-7
d_gene: -
v_gene: TRBV5-1

CDR3aa: CASSFRLVTDTQYF
CDR3nt: TGCGCCAGCAGCTTTCGACTCGTCACAGATACGCAGTATTTT
abundance: -
j_gene: TRBJ2-3
d_gene: -
v_gene: TRBV5-1

CDR3aa: CASSGSGTEDGYTF
CDR3nt: TGTGCCAGCAGCGGATCCGGGACGGAAGATGGCTACACCTTC
abundance: -
j_gene: TRBJ1-2
d_gene: -
v_gene: TRBV9

CDR3aa: CASSFSGQGIGELFF
CDR3nt: TGTGCCAGCAGTTTTTCGGGACAGGGGATCGGGGAGCTGTTTTTT
abundance: -
j_gene: TRBJ2-2
d_gene: TRBD1
v_gene: TRBV6-6

CDR3aa: CATSQSPRDGNEQFF
CDR3nt: TGTGCCACCAGCCAGAGCCCCAGGGACGGGAATGAGCAGTTCTTC
abundance: -
j_gene: TRBJ2-1
d_gene: -
v_gene: TRBV15

CDR3aa: CASRPYGTGAYEQYF
CDR3nt: TGTGCCAGCAGACCTTATGGGACAGGGGCCTACGAGCAGTACTTC
abundance: -
j_gene: TRBJ2-7
d_gene: TRBD1
v_gene: TRBV6-5

CDR3aa: CASTPEAYQEKLFF
CDR3nt: TGTGCCAGCACCCCCGAGGCGTACCAAGAAAAACTGTTTTTT
abundance: -
j_gene: TRBJ1-4
d_gene: -
v_gene: TRBV2

CDR3aa: CASSLADRMNTEAFF
CDR3nt: TGCGCCAGCAGCTTGGCAGACAGGATGAACACTGAAGCTTTCTTT
abundance: -
j_gene: TRBJ1-1
d_gene: -
v_gene: TRBV5-1

CDR3aa: CSDHRIGNSPLHF
CDR3nt: TGCAGCGACCACAGGATCGGGAATTCACCCCTCCACTTT
abundance: -
j_gene: TRBJ1-6
d_gene: -
v_gene: TRBV29-1

CDR3aa: CASSAEMGQTTQPFFYEQYF
CDR3nt: TGTGCCAGCAGCGCCGAGATGGGACAGACAACTCAACCTTTTTTCTACGAGCAGTACTTC
abundance: -
j_gene: TRBJ2-7
d_gene: TRBD1
v_gene: TRBV2

CDR3aa: CSVRHGNTGELFF
CDR3nt: TGCAGCGTCAGACATGGGAACACCGGGGAGCTGTTTTTT
abundance: few
j_gene: TRBJ2-2
d_gene: -
v_gene: TRBV29-1

CDR3aa: CASSVPRVWGTEAFF
CDR3nt: TGTGCCAGCAGTGTCCCCCGGGTATGGGGCACTGAAGCTTTCTTT
abundance: -
j_gene: TRBJ1-1
d_gene: -
v_gene: TRBV6-1

CDR3aa: CAIRFQSGATDTQYF
CDR3nt: TGTGCCATCAGATTCCAAAGCGGGGCCACAGATACGCAGTATTTT
abundance: -
j_gene: TRBJ2-3
d_gene: TRBD2
v_gene: TRBV10-3

CDR3aa: CASSLEGGIGGYTF
CDR3nt: TGTGCCAGCAGCTTGGAGGGTGGGATCGGTGGCTACACCTTC
abundance: once
j_gene: TRBJ1-2
d_gene: -
v_gene: TRBV5-4

CDR3aa: CASSFGGGRTYEQYF
CDR3nt: TGTGCCAGCAGCTTTGGGGGGGGCAGGACCTACGAGCAGTACTTC
abundance: once
j_gene: TRBJ2-7
d_gene: -
v_gene: TRBV5-4

CDR3aa: CASKSGGSGNTIYF
CDR3nt: TGTGCCAGCAAATCCGGGGGATCTGGAAACACCATATATTTT
abundance: few
j_gene: TRBJ1-3
d_gene: -
v_gene: TRBV9